A selection of T cell receptor beta chains follows, all from one sample in a study of T-cell memory formation after mild COVID-19. A single record per CDR3 protein comes from TCRdb applying MiXCR to the 5' RACE reads. The sample consists of a few hundred thousand distinct CDR3 sequences, approximately 15% of them appearing once. Sequencing was performed on PBMCs or a T cell subset sorted from them (not recorded which). The source of these receptors is a man aged 18 to 29 who had mild COVID-19 (a few samples of this study predate the infection). Cell type and time point are not known. CDR3s include the opening cysteine and the closing phenylalanine or tryptophan. A D gene is named only where the DNA matches it firmly. The size of a clone is reported for some rows only, either as once, few or many, or as a class for expanded clones.

>TRBD1|TRBJ1-1|TRBV7-9|.
TGTGCCAGCAGCGAAGGACAGGGTCAGAGCACTGAAGCTTTCTTT
CASSEGQGQSTEAFF
>TRBD1|TRBJ1-2|TRBV4-1|.
TGCGCCAGCAGCACCCCGACAGGGAGTGGCTATGGCTACACCTTC
CASSTPTGSGYGYTF
>TRBD1|TRBJ2-1|TRBV7-3|few
TGTGCCAGCCGAACGACAGGGAGCTCCTACAATGAGCAGTTCTTC
CASRTTGSSYNEQFF
>.|TRBJ2-5|TRBV10-1|.
TGCGCCAGCAGTGGACGTATACGAGAGACCCAGTACTTC
CASSGRIRETQYF
>.|TRBJ2-7|TRBV18|many
TGTGCCAGCTCAACAGGAAGAGGCTACGAGCAGTACTTC
CASSTGRGYEQYF
>.|TRBJ1-1|TRBV18|.
TGTGCCAGCTCACTCTCGGATGTAGAAGCTTTCTTT
CASSLSDVEAFF
>TRBD1|TRBJ1-5|TRBV10-3|.
TGTGCCATCAGTGATCGTGGGGGACAGGGCAATCAGCCCCAGCATTTT
CAISDRGGQGNQPQHF
>.|TRBJ2-5|TRBV2|.
TGTGCCAGCGGGCTGGTTCAAGAGACCCAGTACTTC
CASGLVQETQYF
>.|TRBJ1-2|TRBV5-6|.
TGTGCCAGCAGCCTGGGGGTCCTTGGCTACACCTTC
CASSLGVLGYTF
>.|TRBJ1-2|TRBV4-3|few
TGCGCCAGCAGCCAAGAACTTGGGGTTAGTGGCTACACCTTC
CASSQELGVSGYTF
>.|TRBJ1-2|TRBV7-9|few
TGTGCCAGCAGCTTAGGGGGGTACGGCCCTAACTATGGCTACACCTTC
CASSLGGYGPNYGYTF
>.|TRBJ2-6|TRBV25-1|.
TGTGCCAGCAGTGGGGGGGACCCCTACTCTGGGGCCAACGTCCTGACTTTC
CASSGGDPYSGANVLTF
>.|TRBJ1-2|TRBV7-2|.
TGTGCCAGCAGCCCAAACTCCGGACTGGACGGCTATGGCTACACCTTC
CASSPNSGLDGYGYTF
>TRBD2|TRBJ2-3|TRBV9|.
TGTGCCAGCAGCCCGACTAGCGGGGGGTTAACTAGCACAGATACGCAGTATTTT
CASSPTSGGLTSTDTQYF
>TRBD2|TRBJ2-3|TRBV4-2|.
TGTGCCAGCAGCCAAGCTAGCGGGGAGACAGATACGCAGTATTTT
CASSQASGETDTQYF
>.|TRBJ2-5|TRBV5-1|.
TGCGCCAGCAGCTTTTCCGCAGGGGTAGAGACCCAGTACTTC
CASSFSAGVETQYF
>TRBD1|TRBJ2-2|TRBV12-3/TRBV12-4|few
TGTGCCAGCAGGCGGACAGGGGGCCCCGGGGAGCTGTTTTTT
CASRRTGGPGELFF
>TRBD1|TRBJ1-1|TRBV7-9|.
TGTGCCAGCAACGGCCGGGACAGAGCTGAAGCTTTCTTT
CASNGRDRAEAFF
>.|TRBJ2-1|TRBV7-3|few
TGTGCCAGCAGCCCTGGAGGGGGCGGTGAGCAGTTCTTC
CASSPGGGGEQFF
>.|TRBJ2-1|TRBV5-1|.
TGCGCCAGCAGCTTGATGGGGGCCGACAATGAGCAGTTCTTC
CASSLMGADNEQFF
>.|TRBJ1-1|TRBV20-1|.
TGCAGTGCTAGCCAGGGTAGTGCGACTGAAGCTTTCTTT
CSASQGSATEAFF
>.|TRBJ2-2|TRBV29-1|.
TGCAGCGTCTCAGCCGGGACGGCTTCGAACACCGGGGAGCTGTTTTTT
CSVSAGTASNTGELFF
>TRBD1|TRBJ1-4|TRBV12-3/TRBV12-4|many
TGTGCCAGCAGTCGGGACAGCGGTAATGAAAAACTGTTTTTT
CASSRDSGNEKLFF
>.|TRBJ1-1|TRBV7-2|many
TGTGCCAGCAGCTTAGAATGGGCCGACACTGAAGCTTTCTTT
CASSLEWADTEAFF
>.|TRBJ1-5|TRBV12-3/TRBV12-4|many
TGTGCCAGCGAGGCACAGCTCAATCAGCCCCAGCATTTT
CASEAQLNQPQHF
>TRBD2|TRBJ2-3|TRBV29-1|.
TGCAGGGAAGCGGGGAGGGAGGATACGCAGTATTTT
CREAGREDTQYF
>.|TRBJ1-4|TRBV29-1|few
TGCAGCGTTGAAGATCCAGCAAACGAAAAACTGTTTTTT
CSVEDPANEKLFF
>.|TRBJ2-2|TRBV4-3|few
TGCGCCAGCAGCCAGGACCTCCCGAACACCGGGGAGCTGTTTTTT
CASSQDLPNTGELFF
>.|TRBJ1-5|TRBV11-2|many
TGTGCCAGCAGCTTAGACATGAATAGCAATCAGCCCCAGCATTTT
CASSLDMNSNQPQHF
>.|TRBJ1-2|TRBV29-1|.
TGCAGCGTTTTCGATTCCCAGTTTAACTATGGCTACACCTTC
CSVFDSQFNYGYTF
>TRBD2|TRBJ2-3|TRBV20-1|many
TGCAGTGCTATAGCGGGGGACACGACATCCGCTACGCAGTATTTT
CSAIAGDTTSATQYF
>.|TRBJ2-7|TRBV20-1|.
TGCAGTGCTAGAGGGACAGATTCCTACGAGCAGTACTTC
CSARGTDSYEQYF
>.|TRBJ1-5|TRBV19|few
TGTGCCAGTAGTATAGCAGTTTGGGAGGCGGAGCCCCAGCATTTT
CASSIAVWEAEPQHF
>.|TRBJ2-1|TRBV10-2|.
TGCGCCAGCAGAGAATTCGGGACATTTAATGAGCAGTTCTTC
CASREFGTFNEQFF
>.|TRBJ1-2|TRBV24-1|.
TGTGCCACCAGTGAAACAAATAACTATGGCTACACCTTC
CATSETNNYGYTF
>.|TRBJ2-4|TRBV5-4|few
TGTGCCAGCAGCTTTGCGGCCGAGGCCAAAAACATTCAGTACTTC
CASSFAAEAKNIQYF
>TRBD2|TRBJ2-2|TRBV11-2|.
TGTGCCAGCAGCCCCCCTGACGGGGGGGCGAACACCGGGGAGCTGTTTTTT
CASSPPDGGANTGELFF
>.|TRBJ1-1|TRBV6-2/TRBV6-3|few
TGTGCCAGCAGCCCGCACAGGGTAATGAACACTGAAGCTTTCTTT
CASSPHRVMNTEAFF
>.|TRBJ2-3|TRBV24-1|few
TGTGCCACCAGTGGATCGACAGGTACAGGAGATACGCAGTATTTT
CATSGSTGTGDTQYF
>.|TRBJ2-3|TRBV5-1|few
TGCGCCAGCAGCTTGGGGGGCTCCGCCTTCACAGATACGCAGTATTTT
CASSLGGSAFTDTQYF
>.|TRBJ2-5|TRBV9|.
TGTGCCAGCAGCGCCGCTATGCAAGAGACCCAGTACTTC
CASSAAMQETQYF
>TRBD1|TRBJ1-3|TRBV6-5|many
TGTGCCAGCAGAGGACAGGGGGCTTCTAATGGAAACACCATATATTTT
CASRGQGASNGNTIYF